This TCR beta chain was captured in a study of blood T cell repertoires in COVID-19. Study details: T cells, B-cell-depleted T cells, or PBMCs provided the cDNA or gDNA that served as material.

V was cut by 2 bases and J by 6 bases, with 10 bases left in between. Germline loops: CDR1 MNHEY, CDR2 SVGAGI. The CDR3 runs to 13 residues. In the original analysis: Estimated nucleated cell counts came from reference gene primer amplification. Here immunoSEQ multiplex PCR was the method, and the copy in TCRdb shows in-frame clones only, minus some. The D gene and trimming were derived from the DNA, and the V and J assignments and clone size from that table. The table shows over 200,000 clones, with around 83% occurring only once. The receptor was isolated from a woman in her forties or fifties with acute or convalescent COVID-19. The rearrangement joins TRBV6-5 to TRBJ1-2; the D gene is possibly TRBD1 (5 bases). Sequencing input: peripheral blood. The CDR3, as DNA: TGTGCCAGCAGTTACCGGTCAGGGAATGGCTACACCTTC. Its translation: CASSYRSGNGYTF.